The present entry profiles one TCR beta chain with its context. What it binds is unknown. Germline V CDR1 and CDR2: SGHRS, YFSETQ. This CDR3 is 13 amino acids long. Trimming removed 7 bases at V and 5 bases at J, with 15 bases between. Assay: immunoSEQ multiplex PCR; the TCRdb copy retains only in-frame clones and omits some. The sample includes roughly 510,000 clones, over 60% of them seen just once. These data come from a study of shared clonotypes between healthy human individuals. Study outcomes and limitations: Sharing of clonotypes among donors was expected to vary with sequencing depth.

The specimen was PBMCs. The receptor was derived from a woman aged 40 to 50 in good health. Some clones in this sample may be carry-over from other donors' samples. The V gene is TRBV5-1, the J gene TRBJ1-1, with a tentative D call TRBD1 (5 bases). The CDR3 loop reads CASGTSLRTEAFF. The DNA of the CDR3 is TGCGCCAGCGGGACTTCTTTGAGAACTGAAGCTTTCTTT. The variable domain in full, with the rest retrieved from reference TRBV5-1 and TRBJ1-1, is KAGVTQTPRYLIKTRGQQVTLSCSPISGHRSVSWYQQTPGQGLQFLFEYFSETQRNKGNFPGRFSGRQFSNSRSEMNVSTLELGDSALYLCASGTSLRTEAFFGQGTRLTVV.